The TCR beta chain described here comes from a study of Graves' ophthalmopathy and Graves' hyperthyroidism. In the study overall: Peripheral blood (taken before any treatment) was collected at initial diagnosis. Study-wide points: The blood repertoire also included most expanded thyroid clonotypes above 0.001 frequency.

RNA transcripts provided the template for amplifying TCR beta CDR3 regions. RT-PCR in the first round used HTBI primers; a second-round multiplex PCR followed. TCRdb processed the multiplex PCR reads anew with MiXCR; each CDR3 protein has one entry. The data hold 200,000 to 300,000 distinct CDR3 sequences, with around 42% observed a single time. To note about this clonotype: Antigen specificity is unknown.

Pregnancy or lactation, uncontrolled infections and other autoimmune diseases were grounds for excluding patients. The PBMCs had their origin in 10 ml of fresh peripheral blood. Looked up from germline, CDR1 is SGHVS and CDR2 is FQNEAQ. Trimming took 3 bases from V and 5 from J, leaving 10 bases between them. CDR3 size: 13 residues. The genes are TRBV7-8 and TRBJ2-5; D remains unclear. What was sequenced was peripheral blood. This clonotype was sampled from an adult man with Graves' ophthalmopathy. CDR3 protein: CASSFGHRETQYF. In DNA, the CDR3 is TGTGCCAGCAGCTTCGGGCATCGGGAGACCCAGTACTTC.